A selection of T cell receptor beta chains follows, all from one sample in a study of blood T cell repertoires in COVID-19. Generated by immunoSEQ multiplex PCR, the TCRdb table keeps only in-frame clones and is missing some. The sample lists 200,000 or so clones, around four fifths occurring once. Sample: peripheral blood. The receptor set was obtained from a human donor with acute or convalescent COVID-19. The donor label of this sample is uncertain. Each CDR3 is given with its conserved first and last residue. The order of the fields is V gene, clone size, CDR3 protein. Clone size is stated in some rows and not others, as once, few, many or a class when expanded.

TRBV3-1/TRBV3-2 few CASSQDTQYREKLFF
TRBV5-1 . CASSSMTSGSSDTQYF
TRBV3-1/TRBV3-2 . CASSPGTGVGEQYF
TRBV11-1 . CASKRDRGQYEQYF
TRBV7-9 . CARTGLQNTGELFF
TRBV18 few CASSRGTATNEKLFF
TRBV6-5 . CASSYRPVAGNQPQHF
TRBV11-2 once CASSRRTGLMTDTQYF
TRBV21-1 . CASSGSVNPGSSPLHF
TRBV5-6 . CASNRGQVQNIQYF
TRBV7-2 once CASSFAGTAEAFF
TRBV5-1 . CASSLVPGMNTEAFF
TRBV19 . CASSSPTSGRETQYF
TRBV19 . CASSLVAGSTGELFF
TRBV29-1 . CSVLGQGNTIYF
TRBV7-6 . CASSLGTGDQPQHF
TRBV24-1 . CATSDFSGRAGETQYF
TRBV7-2 . CASSSRTSLGELFF
TRBV6-5 few CASSPRSLEQYF
TRBV12-3/TRBV12-4 . CASSRQGGYTF
TRBV11-2 . CASSLGLVGGELFF
TRBV11-2 once CASSFRLAGGKTGELFF
TRBV7-9 . CASSLARGQVNEQYF
TRBV5-1 . CASSNEGGTEAFF
TRBV3-1/TRBV3-2 . CASSQEAGGPHEQYF
TRBV15 . CATSLELGLHLHF
TRBV7-3 . CASSLSPGQGNTIYF
TRBV27 many CASSLNRLPGGDEQFF
TRBV28 . CASQYIRGGNYGYTF
TRBV3-1/TRBV3-2 few CASSQESTGAYQETQYF
TRBV18 once CASSAGTGSNEQFF
TRBV2 . CASSGTGSYEQYF
TRBV7-8 . CASSYGQGADSPLHF
TRBV9 . CASTATGQLNTGELFF
TRBV5-5 . CASSLAQGSSYNEQFF
TRBV19 few CASTMTGLNTGELFF
TRBV18 . CASSQGTFSYNEQFF
TRBV30 . CAGREMNTEAFF
TRBV15 . CATSRQRGLISGANVLTF
TRBV6-5 . CASTPATDQPQHF
TRBV6-5 . CASQGLGNTIYF
TRBV10-3 . CAISVTGRSQETQYF
TRBV5-1 once CASSSGQGAGEQYF
TRBV5-4 . CASSELAGGPTGKTQYF
TRBV4-3 . CASSQEDREDTEAFF
TRBV9 few CASSVRTGDLAEQYF
TRBV11-3 . CASSSGTREQFF
TRBV28 . CASRPPLRSYEQYF
TRBV5-4 . CASSLDRTNYGYTF
TRBV28 . CASSHRGLGEKLFF
TRBV27 . CASRLGMNTEAFF
TRBV7-9 . CASSPPGRRAGNTQYF
TRBV30 once CAWKARDLWSNQPQHF
TRBV30 . CAWTSGTDTQYF
TRBV6-6 . CASSSGQTVINIQYF